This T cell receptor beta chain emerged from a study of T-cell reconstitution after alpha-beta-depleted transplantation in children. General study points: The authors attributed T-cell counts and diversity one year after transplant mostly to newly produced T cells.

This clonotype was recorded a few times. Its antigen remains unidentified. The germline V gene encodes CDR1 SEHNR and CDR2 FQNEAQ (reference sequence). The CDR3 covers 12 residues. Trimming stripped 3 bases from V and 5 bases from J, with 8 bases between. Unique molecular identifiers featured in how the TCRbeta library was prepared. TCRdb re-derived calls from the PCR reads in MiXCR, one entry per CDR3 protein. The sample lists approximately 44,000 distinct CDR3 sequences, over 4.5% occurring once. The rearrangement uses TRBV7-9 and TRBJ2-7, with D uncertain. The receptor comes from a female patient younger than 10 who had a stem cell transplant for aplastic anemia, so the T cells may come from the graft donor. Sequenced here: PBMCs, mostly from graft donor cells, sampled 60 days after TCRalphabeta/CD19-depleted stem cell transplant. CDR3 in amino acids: CASSFPVHEQYF. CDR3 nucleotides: TGTGCCAGCAGCTTTCCTGTCCACGAGCAGTACTTC.